The rows below give T cell receptor beta chains drawn from one sample of a study of beta chain features in type 1 diabetes. Produced via immunoSEQ multiplex PCR; TCRdb's table is partial and in-frame only. There are about 140,000 clones in the sample; 6% to 7.5% occur only once, and more than 1.1% lies in the top ten. The sequenced sample consisted of central memory CD4+ T cells from blood. The source is a woman in her 30s in good health. Each CDR3 is given with its conserved first and last residue. A D gene is named only where the DNA matches it firmly. Expanded clones are given a class, and other clones once, few, many or no size at all.

d_call	clone_size	v_call	j_call	cdr3_nt	cdr3_aa
NA	many	TRBV15	TRBJ2-5	TGTGCCACCAGCAGTCAAACAGGATTTCAAGAGACCCAGTACTTC	CATSSQTGFQETQYF
NA	few	TRBV6-6	TRBJ1-1	TGTGCCAGCAGTGCGACAGGTAACACTGAAGCTTTCTTT	CASSATGNTEAFF
TRBD1	few	TRBV7-3	TRBJ1-1	TGTGCCAGCAGAGGACAGGGGGCGGTCACTGAAGCTTTCTTT	CASRGQGAVTEAFF
NA	many	TRBV7-9	TRBJ2-1	TGTGCCAGCAGCCCGGGACTGGTGAACAATGAGCAGTTCTTC	CASSPGLVNNEQFF
NA	NA	TRBV16	TRBJ1-2	TGTGCCAGCAGCCAATCCCCCAGGGGTAACTATGGCTACACCTTC	CASSQSPRGNYGYTF
TRBD1	NA	TRBV28	TRBJ1-2	TGTGCCAGCAGGGAGGACAGGGCCCCGTTAAACTATGGCTACACCTTC	CASREDRAPLNYGYTF
NA	NA	TRBV5-8	TRBJ2-5	TGTGCCAGCAGCGAGAGGGAGACCCAGTACTTC	CASSERETQYF
TRBD1	NA	TRBV30	TRBJ1-2	TGTGCCTGGAGTGACAGGGGAGCAAAAAGAAACTATGGCTACACCTTC	CAWSDRGAKRNYGYTF
TRBD2	NA	TRBV9	TRBJ2-7	TGTGCCAGCAGCCCTCGACTAGCCGGCACCTACGAGCAGTACTTC	CASSPRLAGTYEQYF
TRBD1	NA	TRBV7-6	TRBJ2-5	TGTGCCAGCAGCATTGACAGGGGAGGAGGGGAGACCCAGTACTTC	CASSIDRGGGETQYF
NA	NA	TRBV7-9	TRBJ1-1	TGTGCCACCAATAGCGGGGCCGCCATATTGAACACTGAAGCTTTCTTT	CATNSGAAILNTEAFF
TRBD2	few	TRBV7-2	TRBJ2-1	TGTGCCAGCAGCTCACAGTTCGTCGGGACTAGCTACAATGAGCAGTTCTTC	CASSSQFVGTSYNEQFF
TRBD1	many	TRBV30	TRBJ2-2	TGTGCCTTAGACAGGGGGCTTGCGAACACCGGGGAGCTGTTTTTT	CALDRGLANTGELFF
NA	few	TRBV10-3	TRBJ2-5	TGTGCCATCAGGGACTTACAAGAGACCCAGTACTTC	CAIRDLQETQYF
TRBD1	few	TRBV2	TRBJ1-1	TGTGCCAGCAGAGGACAGGGACCGAACACTGAAGCTTTCTTT	CASRGQGPNTEAFF
NA	few	TRBV19	TRBJ1-1	TGTGCCAGTAGTATAGGGACACCGAACACTGAAGCTTTCTTT	CASSIGTPNTEAFF
TRBD2	many	TRBV10-3	TRBJ2-1	TGTGCCATCAGTGAGGGACTAGCGGGGGACTTTTACAATGAGCAGTTCTTC	CAISEGLAGDFYNEQFF
TRBD1	NA	TRBV7-9	TRBJ1-5	TGTGCCAGCAGCCCCGGGACAGGGAATCAGCCCCAGCATTTT	CASSPGTGNQPQHF
TRBD1	NA	TRBV7-8	TRBJ1-2	TGTGCCAGCAGTGGACCACGGACAGGACATGGCTACACCTTC	CASSGPRTGHGYTF
NA	NA	TRBV5-1	TRBJ2-3	TGCGCCAGCAGCCTCTTTGCGGCAACTAGCACAGATACGCAGTATTTT	CASSLFAATSTDTQYF
NA	few	TRBV28	TRBJ2-7	TGTGCCAGCAGTCCCGGACAGAGCTACGAGCAGTACTTC	CASSPGQSYEQYF
TRBD1	few	TRBV15	TRBJ2-2	TGTGCCACCAGCAGAGGGGCCACGGGACAGGGAATCACCGGGGAGCTGTTTTTT	CATSRGATGQGITGELFF
TRBD1	many	TRBV6-6	TRBJ2-3	TGTGCCAGCAGTCGACAGGGTGGTGGCACAGATACGCAGTATTTT	CASSRQGGGTDTQYF
TRBD1	NA	TRBV25-1	TRBJ2-1	TGTGCCGCCCTAGGGACAGCTTACAATGAGCAGTTCTTC	CAALGTAYNEQFF
NA	few	TRBV30	TRBJ1-2	TGTGCCTGGAGAACAGATGCCAACTATGGCTACACCTTC	CAWRTDANYGYTF
NA	NA	TRBV4-3	TRBJ2-7	TGCGCCAGCAGCCGCGGGTACGAGCAGTACTTC	CASSRGYEQYF
TRBD1	NA	TRBV18	TRBJ2-7	TGTGCCAGCTCACCTAACAGGGACAGCTCCTACGAGCAGTACTTC	CASSPNRDSSYEQYF
NA	NA	TRBV6-6	TRBJ2-4	TGTGCCAGCAGTACAGAAACCGGGAGTCACATTCAGTACTTC	CASSTETGSHIQYF
NA	many	TRBV7-2	TRBJ2-3	TGTGCCAGCAGCACTAGAGGGCCAGATACGCAGTATTTT	CASSTRGPDTQYF
TRBD1	few	TRBV15	TRBJ2-7	TGTGCCACCAGCAGAGGGGACAGGGGCTACGAGCAGTACTTC	CATSRGDRGYEQYF
TRBD2	few	TRBV18	TRBJ2-5	TGTGCCAGCTCACCACCTAGCGGGAGGGAGACCCAGTACTTC	CASSPPSGRETQYF
NA	few	TRBV6-5	TRBJ2-1	TGTGCCAGCAGGACAGACTACAATGAGCAGTTCTTC	CASRTDYNEQFF
TRBD2	few	TRBV30	TRBJ2-1	TGTGCCTGGAGTGGAGGAACACGGACTAGCGGGAGGGTACAGTTCTTC	CAWSGGTRTSGRVQFF
NA	few	TRBV27	TRBJ2-7	TGTGCCAGCAGTCTTTCCTACGAGCAGTACTTC	CASSLSYEQYF
NA	many	TRBV18	TRBJ2-1	TGTGCCAGCTCACCACAAGCTGGGAGATTGGGGTCCTACAATGAGCAGTTCTTC	CASSPQAGRLGSYNEQFF
TRBD2	NA	TRBV7-9	TRBJ2-5	TGTGCCAGCAGCAAATTAGCGGGAGGGGAGGAGACCCAGTACTTC	CASSKLAGGEETQYF
NA	few	TRBV28	TRBJ2-5	TGTGCCAGCTGTCCCGCCTTAGGGGAAGAGACCCAGTACTTC	CASCPALGEETQYF
NA	few	TRBV28	TRBJ2-4	TGTGCCAGCGAACAGGGGGGGGCCAAAAACATTCAGTACTTC	CASEQGGAKNIQYF
TRBD2	few	TRBV19	TRBJ2-1	TGTGCCACCAGCACCGGGACTAGCAATGAGCAGTTCTTC	CATSTGTSNEQFF